This entry features one TCR beta chain sequence. This receptor's antigen is unknown. The sample holds no much larger clone one base away, and base qualities are not on file. This sample stems from a study of CD8+ T cells in alopecia areata listed by TCRdb under 2018. About the study as a whole: The treated patients, all with moderate-to-severe alopecia areata, were enrolled in an open-label pilot trial of oral tofacitinib given at 5 to 10 mg twice daily. Clonality in the scalp was compared among normal scalp (n=4), patchy alopecia areata scalp (n=8), and alopecia totalis/universalis scalp (n=8). In treated patients, disease severity was measured using the SALT score, which gives the percentage of scalp surface area affected. The study used high-throughput TCRbeta sequencing to examine T cell clonal expansion in alopecia areata, in both the C3H/HeJ mouse model and human patients. Patients received tofacitinib for 6 to 18 months and were then followed off drug for 6 months to check for delayed response and recurrence. The RNA source kit depended on sample type: the PAXgene miRNA kit for fixed scalp, the miRNeasy kit for PBMCs, and the RNeasy kit for mouse skin. Biopsies were taken from tofacitinib-treated patients at baseline and again at 4 and 24 weeks into treatment, and several of those patients also had a later scalp biopsy. On the human side, TCRbeta sequencing was run on scalp tissue and on sorted CD4+ and CD8+ peripheral blood T cells from healthy controls and from alopecia areata patients with either patchy or totalis/universalis disease. TCRbeta CDR3 regions were amplified by immunoSEQ multiplex PCR with 35 Vbeta forward and 13 Jbeta reverse primers.

The time point label, as the study defines it: roughly 24 weeks on oral tofacitinib. The intended sense of this specimen's treatment or condition label: oral pan-JAK inhibitor, 5-10 mg twice daily. From alopecia areata patients, peripheral blood was collected along with lesional scalp punch biopsies. PBMCs were isolated by density centrifugation and stained for CD3, CD4 and CD8, and CD4+ and CD8+ T cells were sorted on a FACSAria. V loses 1 base at its end and J loses 6 bases; junction bases beyond the gene matches: 8. Sequences SGHDN (CDR1) and FVKESK (CDR2) are obtained from the germline V gene. The CDR3 sequence holds 15 residues, the cysteine and phenylalanine included. Just CDR3 DNA is preserved here, 45 bases in frame from base 1. To prepare the library, the immunoSEQ multiplex PCR assay was applied. RNA was extracted from all samples and reverse transcribed into cDNA, which served as template for TCR sequencing. SuperScript III was used for first-strand cDNA synthesis, primed with a 2:1 mix of oligo-dT and random hexamers. A synthetic immune receptor repertoire was used to assess amplification bias, and residual bias was removed computationally. The published analysis was carried out like this. Raw reads were preprocessed for error removal, and CDR3 was defined according to IMGT conventions as running from the conserved cysteine to phenylalanine. Clonality was computed as 1 minus the Shannon entropy, with the entropy normalized by log2 of the number of productive unique TCRs. Whether each scalp clone was CD4 or CD8 was inferred by checking scalp TCRbeta sequences against the CD4 and CD8 repertoires from sorted blood. This immuneACCESS table, as held by TCRdb, lists in-frame sequences with V and J called but not all clones. Of the missing ones, under half trace to an unresolved V gene in checked studies; the others have no known cause. V and J calls plus clone size are reproduced from that table; the DNA served to infer D and trimming. This sample lists around 290,000 clones; 55% to 70% were detected once. The biggest ten clones account for over 1.5% of the sample.

General conclusions and limits of the study: Shared TCR sequences between patients were less evident than in mice, which may be partly attributable to HLA diversity in the patient population. Scalp TCR repertoire analysis is complicated because resident alphabeta T cells in normal human skin are also sequenced, whereas mouse skin is dominated by gammadelta T cells. Lesional scalp, especially in alopecia totalis/universalis, showed higher clonality and more expanded CD8+ clones than normal scalp, suggesting antigenic drive. The treated cohort was small, with a single nonresponder, so links between baseline CD8+ expansion and response need larger studies. Many expanded lesional clones were found to persist in scalp and blood during tofacitinib treatment, and relapse after treatment cessation may be partly explained by this persistence. Scalp clonality and the number of expanded CD8+ clones among the top 100 scalp clones were significantly decreased by tofacitinib.

This specimen was CD4+ T cells sorted from blood, taken at week 24, from a patient treated with tofacitinib. This receptor chain uses TRBV14 and TRBJ2-7; 8 bases in the middle match TRBD1. The receptor comes from a human donor with alopecia areata. The nucleotides are TGTGCCAGCAGCCAAGCCGGGACAGGACCTACCGAGCAGTACTTC. The translation is CASSQAGTGPTEQYF.